This T cell receptor (beta chain) was recovered during a study of T cell changes during pregnancy in multiple sclerosis. The V segment lost 0 bases and the J segment 5 bases; nucleotides outside the gene matches: 7. This CDR3 region has 15 residues. The V gene's germline CDR1 is LGHNA and CDR2 YSLEER. Assay: immunoSEQ multiplex PCR; the TCRdb copy retains only in-frame clones and omits some. The sample records about 73,000 clones, 85% to 90% being singletons. This clonotype originated in a female donor in good health, enrolled as a control in a pregnancy study. The material sequenced was peripheral blood, taken after pregnancy. The chain links TRBV4-3 to TRBJ2-7; 7 bases agree with TRBD2. The CDR3 sequence: CASSQDRAGSDEQYF. For the CDR3, the DNA is TGCGCCAGCAGCCAAGATCGAGCGGGGTCAGACGAGCAGTACTTC.